This TCR beta chain was found in a study of blood T cell repertoires in COVID-19. The overall study: T cells, B-cell-depleted T cells, or PBMCs provided the cDNA or gDNA that served as material.

Per the authors' pipeline: Amplification with reference gene primers provided the estimates of nucleated cell counts. Sequencing used immunoSEQ multiplex PCR; TCRdb keeps in-frame clones, though not all of them. Clonal size and the V and J genes are those of that table, whereas D and trimming came from the DNA. The table lists about 160,000 clones, 80% to 90% of them singletons. This clone appeared a single time. The CDR3 length is 14 residues. Germline CDR1 WSHSY, CDR2 SAAADI. Trimming shortened V by 6 bases and J by 6 bases, and 17 bases separated the two germline ends. The sequenced sample consisted of peripheral blood. V gene TRBV10-2 combines with J gene TRBJ1-2, with TRBD1 as a possible D gene (5 bases). The receptor was isolated from a woman aged 60 to 75 who had recovered from COVID-19. In DNA form, the CDR3 reads TGCGCCAGCAGCTCATTAGAACAGGTCGATGGCTACACCTTC. Protein sequence: CASSSLEQVDGYTF.